This T cell receptor (beta chain) was sequenced in a study of cytomegalovirus exposure and HLA in healthy donors. Study-wide results and caveats: Most TCRs appeared rarely, but some public TCRs recurred in many donors.

Worth noting for this clone: The antigen is unknown.

Data came from immunoSEQ multiplex PCR; TCRdb stores just in-frame clones and leaves some out. The data contain more than 90,000 clones, roughly 83% of them singletons. Sample: PBMCs. This clonotype was sampled from a man younger than 30 in good health and CMV-seronegative.

The chain's CDR3 is CASVGELELVSGANVLTF. DNA for the CDR3: TGTGCCAGCGTAGGGGAACTGGAGCTGGTATCTGGGGCCAACGTCCTGACTTTC. This chain joins TRBV7-9 and TRBJ2-6; possibly TRBD1 for D (5 bases). Trimming stripped 8 bases from V and 1 base from J, with 21 bases between. CDR1 is SEHNR, CDR2 FQNEAQ, per germline (reference sequence). The CDR3 spans 18 residues.